The 24 T cell receptor beta chains listed next were all sequenced from one sample in a study of shared clonotypes between healthy human individuals. Produced via immunoSEQ multiplex PCR; TCRdb's table is partial and in-frame only. The profile shows roughly 2.2 million clones, more than 85% of them singletons. The sequencing input was naive CD4+ T cells from PBMCs. Subset in this sample: CD45RA+ positively selected. All receptors derive from a man aged 18 to 30 in good health. Some clones in this sample may be carry-over from other donors' samples.

The gene calls are TRBV6-1 and TRBJ2-2; no firm D call. Trimming stripped 7 bases from V and 6 bases from J, with 6 bases between. Germline CDR1 is MNHNS and CDR2 is SASEGT. The CDR3 runs 11 residues. The CDR3 DNA follows: TGTGCCAGCAATCTTCCCGGGGAGCTGTTTTTT. The encoded protein is CASNLPGELFF.

For the CDR3, the DNA is TGTGCCAGCAGCACCCGACAGGGGGCCGGAGAGACCCAGTACTTC. The encoded protein is CASSTRQGAGETQYF. The genes are TRBV9 and TRBJ2-5; the match to TRBD1 covers 10 bases. The CDR3 spans 15 residues. Germline loops: CDR1 SGDLS, CDR2 YYNGEE. J lost 4 bases, V lost 4 bases, and 7 bases had no gene match.

The rearrangement links TRBV28 to TRBJ1-2; 7 bases align to TRBD1. V was clipped by 5 bases and J by 5 bases; unmatched bases: 8. This CDR3 is built from 14 residues. In germline, CDR1 is MDHEN, CDR2 SYDVKM. CDR3 in amino acids: CASSETGPGYGYTF. The CDR3, as DNA: TGTGCCAGCAGTGAGACAGGGCCCGGATATGGCTACACCTTC.

This clone was seen more than once but under ten times. The gene calls are TRBV29-1 and TRBJ1-2, with D unresolved. The germline V gene encodes CDR1 SQVTM and CDR2 ANQGSEA. CDR3 length equals 11 residues. Trimming took 2 bases from V and 3 from J, leaving 4 bases between them. The CDR3 bases are TGCAGCGTTGAACGAGACTATGGCTACACCTTC. This translates into CSVERDYGYTF.

With respect to this clone: The identical CDR3 is also encoded by other nucleotide sequences in the sample. The genes are TRBV7-3 and TRBJ2-3; D is unresolved. Germline CDR1 reads SGHTA; CDR2 reads FQGTGA. The CDR3 runs 13 residues. The ends were cut back, 0 bases at V and 1 base at J, with 2 bases in the middle. The CDR3 region has the DNA TGTGCCAGCAGCTTAACGGGCACAGATACGCAGTATTTT. Translated: CASSLTGTDTQYF. The whole variable domain, remainder taken from reference TRBV7-3 and TRBJ2-3, is GAGVSQTPSNKVTEKGKYVELRCDPISGHTALYWYRQSLGQGPEFLIYFQGTGAADDSGLPNDRFFAVRPEGSVSTLKIQRTERGDSAVYLCASSLTGTDTQYFGPGTRLTVL.

The rearrangement links TRBV7-9 to TRBJ1-4; D call uncertain. Germline V gene lookup returns CDR1 SEHNR and CDR2 FQNEAQ (reference sequence). The CDR3 runs 11 residues. Trimming took off 6 bases at V and 7 bases at J, with 6 bases between the two ends. The CDR3 is CASSSSEKLFF. In nucleotides, the CDR3 is TGTGCCAGCAGTTCCAGTGAAAAACTGTTTTTT.

The sample holds one count of this clone. This chain connects TRBV6-6 to TRBJ2-7; a possible D gene is TRBD2 (5 bases). Trimming took off 7 bases at V and 2 bases at J, with 9 bases between the two ends. Germline CDR1 is MNHNY and CDR2 is SVGAGI (reference sequence). The CDR3 is 12 amino acids. This CDR3 is CASTRGPYEQYF. DNA for the CDR3: TGTGCCAGCACCCGAGGGCCCTACGAGCAGTACTTC.

V is TRBV4-1 and J is TRBJ2-1; 9 nucleotides agree with TRBD2. This CDR3 has 16 amino acids. Germline lookup yields CDR1 MGHRA and CDR2 YSYEKL. The V segment lost 1 base and the J segment 4 bases; nucleotides outside the gene matches: 5. The CDR3 DNA sequence: TGCGCCAGCAGCCAAGGGTATCTAGCGGGATACAATGAGCAGTTCTTC. Amino acids: CASSQGYLAGYNEQFF.

The rearrangement uses TRBV4-3 and TRBJ2-3; D possibly corresponds to TRBD1 (6 bases). The CDR3 consists of 14 residues. The V end was cut by 4 bases, the J end by 2 bases, with 10 bases between. Per the germline V gene, CDR1 is LGHNA and CDR2 is YSLEER. This CDR3 is CASSPRGNTDTQYF. The CDR3, as DNA: TGCGCCAGCAGCCCCAGGGGTAACACAGATACGCAGTATTTT.

The chain carries TRBV28 and TRBJ2-7; 10 positions agree with TRBD1. Germline CDR1 is MDHEN and CDR2 is SYDVKM. V lost 6 bases, J lost 5 bases, and 4 bases stayed unmatched. This CDR3 has 13 amino acids. CDR3 nucleotide sequence: TGTGCCAGCAGGGGACAGGGGAGGGACGAGCAGTACTTC. Translation: CASRGQGRDEQYF.

The chain links TRBV7-9 to TRBJ1-6; 7 bases match TRBD1. Germline CDR1 reads SEHNR; CDR2 reads FQNEAQ (reference sequence). The V segment lost 5 bases and the J segment 7 bases; nucleotides outside the gene matches: 8. The CDR3 runs 15 residues. CDR3 amino acids: CASSKRDSPNSPLHF. CDR3 nucleotide sequence: TGTGCCAGCAGCAAAAGGGACAGCCCGAATTCACCCCTCCACTTT.

The V call is TRBV2, the J call TRBJ2-2; 8 bases align to TRBD1. Germline V gene lookup returns CDR1 SNHLY and CDR2 FYNNEI. The CDR3 is made up of 15 amino acids. Trimming took 7 bases from V and 0 from J; bases not matched to a gene: 4. CDR3 sequence reads: CASTWTGSNTGELFF. As DNA, the CDR3 is TGTGCCAGCACCTGGACAGGGTCGAACACCGGGGAGCTGTTTTTT.

The chain combines TRBV5-1 with TRBJ1-1, with D unresolved. This CDR3 has 13 amino acids. CDR1 is SGHRS, CDR2 YFSETQ, per germline. V was trimmed by 1 base and J by 7 bases, leaving 11 bases between them. The CDR3 loop is CASSLNGLGEAFF. The CDR3 DNA reads TGCGCCAGCAGCTTGAACGGGTTGGGTGAAGCTTTCTTT.

The CDR3 DNA reads as TGTGCCTGGAGGTCCGGGACCTACTCTTCACCCCTCCACTTT. Protein product: CAWRSGTYSSPLHF. The chain couples TRBV30 to TRBJ1-6, with D possibly TRBD1 on 5 matching bases. Trimming pared 3 bases from V and 9 bases from J, leaving 15 bases between. This CDR3 has 14 residues. Germline CDR1 and CDR2: GTSNPN and SVGIG (reference sequence).

The genes are TRBV9 and TRBJ2-3, with 12 bases fitting TRBD2. With 3 bases clipped from V and 0 bases from J, the junction kept 2 bases outside the gene matches. The V gene's germline CDR1 is SGDLS and CDR2 YYNGEE. The CDR3 is 16 amino acids. CDR3 protein: CASSDGTSGSTDTQYF. Here the CDR3 DNA reads TGTGCCAGCAGCGACGGGACTAGCGGGAGCACAGATACGCAGTATTTT.

The table lists this clone with a count of one. The chain joins TRBV2 to TRBJ2-3; 13 nucleotides align to TRBD2. Germline loops: CDR1 SNHLY, CDR2 FYNNEI. The CDR3 runs 17 residues. V dropped 2 bases and J dropped 4; count of bases not matched to a gene: 6. CDR3 loop: CASSESGLAGLADTQYF. The CDR3 nucleotides read TGTGCCAGCAGTGAATCGGGACTAGCGGGATTGGCAGATACGCAGTATTTT.

A single count supports this clone. The J gene is TRBJ2-1, the V gene TRBV9; 7 nucleotides line up with TRBD2. Germline-derived CDR1 and CDR2 are SGDLS and YYNGEE. Unmatched junction bases numbered 8, after V lost 1 base and J lost 4 bases. The CDR3 sequence is 16 residues long. The CDR3 protein is CASSVLSTSEYNEQFF. The DNA of the CDR3 is TGTGCCAGCAGCGTATTATCCACTAGCGAGTACAATGAGCAGTTCTTC.

In nucleotides, the CDR3 is TGTGCCATCATGGCCGACGTAATTACCAATGAGCAGTTCTTC. As protein: CAIMADVITNEQFF. The chain joins TRBV10-3 to TRBJ2-1; D call uncertain. The CDR3 length is 14 residues. Germline loops: CDR1 ENHRY, CDR2 SYGVKD. The V end lost 7 bases, the J end lost 6 bases, and 16 bases lay between the germline ends.

This clone showed up just once. The J gene is TRBJ1-3, the V gene TRBV18, with D unresolved. The CDR3 extends over 17 amino acids. The germline V and J ends were trimmed by 4 bases and 2 bases, with 18 bases remaining between them. CDR1 is KGHSH and CDR2 is LQKENI in the germline V gene. The CDR3 spells CASSQQVQEAAGNTIYF. For the CDR3, the DNA is TGTGCCAGCTCACAGCAGGTTCAGGAGGCAGCTGGAAACACCATATATTTT.

This chain joins TRBV15 and TRBJ2-3, with a tentative D call TRBD2 (5 bases). Trimming cost V 6 bases and J 6 bases, with 7 bases left between them. This CDR3 has 11 amino acids. CDR1 and CDR2 from the germline V gene are LNHNV and YYDKDF (reference sequence). The CDR3 DNA is TGTGCCACCAGAAGGGAGGATACGCAGTATTTT. Protein: CATRREDTQYF.

The CDR3: CASSTGTGGGTGELFF. Written as DNA, the CDR3 is TGTGCCAGCAGCACCGGGACAGGGGGTGGGACCGGGGAGCTGTTTTTT. The chain uses TRBV7-8 and TRBJ2-2, with 11 bases matching TRBD1. V lost 5 bases, J lost 5 bases, and 7 bases stayed unmatched. Germline CDR1 is SGHVS and CDR2 is FQNEAQ. The CDR3 runs 16 residues. Full variable domain (outside the CDR3, taken from reference TRBV7-8 and TRBJ2-2): GAGVSQSPRYKVAKRGQDVALRCDPISGHVSLFWYQQALGQGPEFLTYFQNEAQLDKSGLPSDRFFAERPEGSVSTLKIQRTQQEDSAVYLCASSTGTGGGTGELFFGEGSRLTVL.

This chain's CDR3 is CASSLFVGGSEETQYF. The CDR3, as DNA: TGTGCCAGCAGCTTGTTTGTCGGGGGCTCAGAGGAGACCCAGTACTTC. The chain carries TRBV5-8 and TRBJ2-5; either TRBD1 or TRBD2 may supply D (6 bases each). The germline V gene has CDR1 SGHTS and CDR2 YDEGEE. V was shortened by 1 base and J by 5 bases, with 18 bases between the two germline ends. This CDR3 spans 16 amino acids.

This chain links TRBV28 with TRBJ1-3; D unclear. Trimming removed 5 bases at V and 0 bases at J, with 11 bases between. The CDR3 is 15 amino acids. Germline V gene data show CDR1 as MDHEN and CDR2 as SYDVKM. CDR3 amino acids: CASSRIADSGNTIYF. The CDR3 nucleotides are TGTGCCAGCAGTCGCATCGCTGACTCTGGAAACACCATATATTTT.

The chain joins TRBV6-6 to TRBJ2-7; 7 nucleotides match TRBD1. The CDR3 length is 14 residues. From germline, CDR1 is MNHNY and CDR2 SVGAGI (reference sequence). V was clipped by 5 bases and J by 3 bases; unmatched bases: 7. The CDR3 DNA reads as TGTGCCAGCAGTCGTCGACAGGGAGACTACGAGCAGTACTTC. Translation gives CASSRRQGDYEQYF.